This T cell receptor beta chain was obtained from a study of blood T cell repertoires in COVID-19. Turning to the study itself: From the United States, Italy and Spain came samples of acute and convalescent COVID-19. Sample material is recorded as cDNA or gDNA derived from T cells, B-cell-depleted T cells, or PBMCs.

This CDR3 is built from 16 residues. Method: immunoSEQ multiplex PCR; TCRdb's copy keeps in-frame clones and lacks some. The sample yields under 55,000 clones, about nine tenths seen once. This chain connects TRBV21-1 to TRBJ2-7; the table names TRBD1, a call not compared with the DNA. TRBV21-1 is recorded as a pseudogene. The sample comprised peripheral blood. This TCR was sampled from a human donor in a cohort sampled during active COVID-19. The CDR3 DNA sequence: TGTGCCAGCAGCAAATCCCCGGGACAGGGCTCCTACGAGCAGTACTTC. This gives the protein CASSKSPGQGSYEQYF.